This is a list of T cell receptor beta chains from one sample in a study of follicular helper T cells after annual influenza vaccination. The data were produced by immunoSEQ multiplex PCR, yet TCRdb's version contains in-frame clones alone and is incomplete. The sample lists approximately 14,000 clones, 78% occurring once. Sequenced here: CXCR5- memory CD4+ T cells sorted from blood, sampled on the day of influenza vaccination. The receptor source for this set is an adult who received the influenza vaccine. CDR3s leave out the opening cysteine and the closing phenylalanine or tryptophan.

V gene	CDR3 protein
TRBV5-4	ASFKAGGKEDTQY
TRBV5-6	ASSSGADRAQGRY
TRBV7-2	ASSSSYIMGGTQY
TRBV14	ASSLRALYEQY
TRBV11-2	ASRYLGGYEQY
TRBV5-1	ASSSTANTEAF
TRBV9	ASSVDSGDFQETQY
TRBV11-2	ASSLTTSGDQY
TRBV11-2	ASSTGPGGDTEAF
TRBV6-1	ASDRDRWGAF
TRBV10-3	AISESGGGSQY
TRBV7-9	ASSGTGNVNTEAF
TRBV7-3	ASSLVAGQQGGYT
TRBV4-2	ASSPKGTPSQETQY
TRBV5-4	ASSFQTAQRSYNSPLH